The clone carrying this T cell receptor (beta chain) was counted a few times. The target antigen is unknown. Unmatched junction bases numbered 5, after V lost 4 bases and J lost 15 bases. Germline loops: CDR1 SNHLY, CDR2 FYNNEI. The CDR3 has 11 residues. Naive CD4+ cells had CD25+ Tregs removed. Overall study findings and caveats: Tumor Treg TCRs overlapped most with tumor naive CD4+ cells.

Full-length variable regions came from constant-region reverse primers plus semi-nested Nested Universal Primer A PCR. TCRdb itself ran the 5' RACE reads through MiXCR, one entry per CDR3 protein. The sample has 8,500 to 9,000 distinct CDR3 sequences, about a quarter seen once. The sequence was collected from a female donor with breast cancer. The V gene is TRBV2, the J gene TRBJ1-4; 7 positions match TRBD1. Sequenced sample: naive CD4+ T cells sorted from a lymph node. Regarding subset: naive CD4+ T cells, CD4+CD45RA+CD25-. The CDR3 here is CASSVQGNLFF. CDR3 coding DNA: TGTGCCAGCAGTGTACAGGGGAATTTGTTTTTT.